This entry describes one T cell receptor beta chain. Antigen unknown. This entry comes from a study of T cells after yellow fever vaccination. Overall study results and limits: The secondary response was weaker, and its peak arrived faster, on day 5 versus 15.

The CDR3 length is 12 residues. The germline V gene has CDR1 LGHNA and CDR2 YNFKEQ. Trimming stripped 0 bases from V and 10 bases from J, with 9 bases between. TCRdb recomputed calls from the 5' RACE reads with MiXCR, one row per CDR3 protein. The sample holds fewer than 450,000 distinct CDR3 sequences, around 10% seen once. Sequenced here: PBMCs, sampled on the day of the first yellow fever vaccination. This receptor was obtained from a man aged 18 to 30 who received the YFV17D yellow fever vaccine. This chain joins TRBV4-2 and TRBJ1-1; D call uncertain. This CDR3 reads CASSQDYGRAFF. CDR3 nucleotide sequence: TGTGCCAGCAGCCAAGACTACGGCAGAGCTTTCTTT.